This T cell receptor beta chain was recorded in a study of cytomegalovirus exposure and HLA in healthy donors. Across the study: The same platform as the 650 to 700 first-cohort repertoires was used for the 100 to 150 validation repertoires, a later analysis reported.

Measured with immunoSEQ multiplex PCR; TCRdb has only the in-frame clones, and not every one. The sample yields roughly 200,000 clones, roughly 86% seen once. On this clone itself: Its antigen is still unknown.

The CDR3 consists of 13 residues. The germline V gene has CDR1 SQVTM and CDR2 ANQGSEA. The V gene end was trimmed by 5 bases and the J gene end by 7 bases; junction bases not matched to a gene: 4. Study-level results: Altogether, 150 to 200 TCR beta chains were recorded as cytomegalovirus-associated. Under in vitro conditions, a few CMV-associated chains were confirmed as specific for CMV antigens.

The sequenced material came from PBMCs. The rearrangement links TRBV29-1 to TRBJ2-4, with 11 bases that match TRBD1. This clonotype was obtained from a man aged 25-45 years in good health and CMV-seropositive. The CDR3 spells CSVLGQGANIQYF. The CDR3 coding sequence is TGCAGCGTTCTTGGACAGGGGGCGAACATTCAGTACTTC.